The rows below give T cell receptor beta chains drawn from one sample of a study of naive CD8 T cells in extremely preterm neonates. Repertoires were generated with immunoSEQ multiplex PCR, while TCRdb's copy carries only in-frame clones and drops some. Altogether 4,500 to 6,000 clones are present, approximately 97% being singletons, with the ten largest covering approximately 8.6%. Sequenced: naive CD8+ T cells from blood. The receptors were gathered from a human donor in good health. Each CDR3 is given with its conserved first and last residue. Each record gives: CDR3 protein, CDR3 DNA, D gene, clone size, V gene, J gene. D genes are given only for firm matches. Clone size is given for some rows only: seen once, a few or many times, or a class if the clone is expanded.

CDR3: CASSSGQGAWEQYF
DNA: TGTGCCAGCAGCTCGGGACAGGGGGCATGGGAGCAGTACTTC
D: TRBD1
size: -
V: TRBV5-6
J: TRBJ2-7

CDR3: CASSLSPGAADEQFF
DNA: TGTGCCAGCAGCTTAAGTCCGGGAGCTGCCGATGAGCAGTTCTTC
D: -
size: -
V: TRBV7-3
J: TRBJ2-1

CDR3: CAWSQGPRGGELFF
DNA: TGTGCCTGGAGCCAGGGGCCAAGGGGAGGGGAGCTGTTTTTT
D: -
size: -
V: TRBV30
J: TRBJ2-2

CDR3: CASSFFSTDTQYF
DNA: TGTGCCAGCAGCTTCTTTAGCACAGATACGCAGTATTTT
D: -
size: -
V: TRBV7-2
J: TRBJ2-3

CDR3: CASSLGQLGPEAFF
DNA: TGTGCCAGCAGCCTCGGACAGCTTGGTCCTGAAGCTTTCTTT
D: -
size: -
V: TRBV13
J: TRBJ1-1

CDR3: CASSGGLGPYEQYF
DNA: TGTGCCAGCAGCGGGGGATTAGGCCCCTACGAGCAGTACTTC
D: -
size: -
V: TRBV27
J: TRBJ2-7

CDR3: CASSQLGTSFSYEQYF
DNA: TGTGCCAGCAGCCAATTAGGGACTAGTTTTTCCTACGAGCAGTACTTC
D: TRBD2
size: -
V: TRBV4-2
J: TRBJ2-7

CDR3: CASSQITGETNEKLFF
DNA: TGCGCCAGCAGTCAAATTACAGGGGAGACTAATGAAAAACTGTTTTTT
D: TRBD1
size: once
V: TRBV23-1
J: TRBJ1-4

CDR3: CASSQDPWTNSYNEQFF
DNA: TGCGCCAGCAGCCAAGATCCCTGGACTAACTCCTACAATGAGCAGTTCTTC
D: -
size: -
V: TRBV4-1
J: TRBJ2-1

CDR3: CASIGQEGVETQYF
DNA: TGTGCTAGCATAGGGCAGGAAGGGGTGGAGACCCAGTACTTC
D: -
size: -
V: TRBV28
J: TRBJ2-5

CDR3: CASSLLLTSGRNEQYF
DNA: TGTGCCAGCAGCCTACTACTGACTAGCGGGAGGAACGAGCAGTACTTC
D: TRBD2
size: -
V: TRBV5-4
J: TRBJ2-7

CDR3: CASLVQGWPYEQYF
DNA: TGTGCCAGCCTGGTCCAGGGATGGCCCTACGAGCAGTACTTC
D: -
size: -
V: TRBV6-1
J: TRBJ2-7

CDR3: CASSLTGSGAYEQYF
DNA: TGTGCCAGCAGCCTCACAGGGAGTGGGGCCTACGAGCAGTACTTC
D: -
size: -
V: TRBV9
J: TRBJ2-7

CDR3: CASSLEQGHQETQYF
DNA: TGTGCCAGCAGCTTAGAACAGGGGCACCAAGAGACCCAGTACTTC
D: TRBD1
size: -
V: TRBV13
J: TRBJ2-5

CDR3: CASSQDPRGSRYEQYF
DNA: TGTGCCAGCAGCCAAGATCCCAGGGGTAGCAGATACGAGCAGTACTTC
D: -
size: once
V: TRBV4-2
J: TRBJ2-7